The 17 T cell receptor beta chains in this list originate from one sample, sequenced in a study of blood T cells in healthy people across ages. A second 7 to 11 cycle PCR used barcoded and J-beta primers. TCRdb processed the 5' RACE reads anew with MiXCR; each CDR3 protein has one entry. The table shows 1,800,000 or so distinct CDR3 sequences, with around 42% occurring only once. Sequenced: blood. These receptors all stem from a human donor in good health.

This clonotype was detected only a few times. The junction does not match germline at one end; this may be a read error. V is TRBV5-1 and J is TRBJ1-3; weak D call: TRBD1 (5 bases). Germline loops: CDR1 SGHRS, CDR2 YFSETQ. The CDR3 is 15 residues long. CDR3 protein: CASSLGGDSGNTIYF. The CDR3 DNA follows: TGTGCCAGCAGTTTAGGAGGGGACTCTGGAAACACCATATATTTT.

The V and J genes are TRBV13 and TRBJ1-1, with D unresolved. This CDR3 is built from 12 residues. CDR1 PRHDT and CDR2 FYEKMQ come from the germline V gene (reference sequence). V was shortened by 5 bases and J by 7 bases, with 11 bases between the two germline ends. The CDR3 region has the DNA TGTGCCAGCAGCATATCGGTTGATGAAGCTTTCTTT. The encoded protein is CASSISVDEAFF.

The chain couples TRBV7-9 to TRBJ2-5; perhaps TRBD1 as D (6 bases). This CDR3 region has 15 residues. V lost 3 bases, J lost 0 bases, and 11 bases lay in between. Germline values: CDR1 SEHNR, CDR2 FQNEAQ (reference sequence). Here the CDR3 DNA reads TGTGCCAGCAGCTTGGGGGCAGCTGACCAAGAGACCCAGTACTTC. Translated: CASSLGAADQETQYF.

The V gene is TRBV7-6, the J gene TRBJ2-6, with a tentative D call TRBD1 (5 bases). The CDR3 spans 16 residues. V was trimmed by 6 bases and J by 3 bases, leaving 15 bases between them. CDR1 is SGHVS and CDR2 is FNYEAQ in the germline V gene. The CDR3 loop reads CASRGRVSSGANVLTF. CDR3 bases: TGTGCCAGCAGGGGCAGGGTCTCAAGTGGGGCCAACGTCCTGACTTTC.

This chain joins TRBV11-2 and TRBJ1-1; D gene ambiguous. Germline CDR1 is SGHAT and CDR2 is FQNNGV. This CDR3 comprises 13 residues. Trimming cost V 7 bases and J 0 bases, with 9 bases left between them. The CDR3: CASNPPLNTEAFF. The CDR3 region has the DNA TGTGCCAGCAACCCACCGCTGAACACTGAAGCTTTCTTT.

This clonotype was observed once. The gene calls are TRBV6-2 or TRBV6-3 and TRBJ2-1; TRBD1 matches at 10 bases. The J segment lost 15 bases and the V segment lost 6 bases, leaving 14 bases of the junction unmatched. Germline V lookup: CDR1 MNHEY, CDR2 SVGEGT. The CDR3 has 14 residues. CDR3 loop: CASRPPGQGLSRFF. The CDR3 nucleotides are TGTGCCAGCAGGCCACCGGGACAGGGGCTTTCCCGGTTCTTC.

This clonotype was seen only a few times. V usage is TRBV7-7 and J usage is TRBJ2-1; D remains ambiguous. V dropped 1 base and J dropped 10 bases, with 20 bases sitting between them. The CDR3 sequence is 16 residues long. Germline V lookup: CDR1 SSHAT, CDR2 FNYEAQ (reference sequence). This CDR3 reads CASSLDLDARLREQFF. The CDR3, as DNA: TGTGCCAGCAGCTTAGATCTTGATGCCCGTCTACGGGAGCAGTTCTTC.

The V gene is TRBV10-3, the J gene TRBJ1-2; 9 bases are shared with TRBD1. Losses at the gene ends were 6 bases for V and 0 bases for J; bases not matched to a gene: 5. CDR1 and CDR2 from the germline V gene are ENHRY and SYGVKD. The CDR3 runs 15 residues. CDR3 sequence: CAISLGQGANYGYTF. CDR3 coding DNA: TGTGCCATCAGCCTGGGACAGGGAGCTAACTATGGCTACACCTTC.

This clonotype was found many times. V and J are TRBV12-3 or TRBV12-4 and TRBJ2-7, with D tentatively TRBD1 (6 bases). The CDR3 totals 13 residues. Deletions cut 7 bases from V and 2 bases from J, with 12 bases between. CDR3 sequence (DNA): TGTGCCAGCACCGACAGGCCAGCCTACGAGCAGTACTTC. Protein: CASTDRPAYEQYF.

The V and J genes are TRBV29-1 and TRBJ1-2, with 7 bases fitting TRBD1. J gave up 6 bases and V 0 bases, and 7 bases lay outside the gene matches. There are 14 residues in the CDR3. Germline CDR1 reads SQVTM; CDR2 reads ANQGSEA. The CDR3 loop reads CSVEDLRGLDGYTF. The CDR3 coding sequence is TGCAGCGTTGAAGATCTGAGGGGGCTGGATGGCTACACCTTC.

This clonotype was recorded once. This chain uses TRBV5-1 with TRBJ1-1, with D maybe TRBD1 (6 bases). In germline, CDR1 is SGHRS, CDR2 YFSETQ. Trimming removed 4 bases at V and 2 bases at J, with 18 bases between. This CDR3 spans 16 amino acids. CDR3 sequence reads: CASSPDGWGPNTEAFF. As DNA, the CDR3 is TGCGCCAGCAGCCCGGACGGCTGGGGGCCCAACACTGAAGCTTTCTTT.

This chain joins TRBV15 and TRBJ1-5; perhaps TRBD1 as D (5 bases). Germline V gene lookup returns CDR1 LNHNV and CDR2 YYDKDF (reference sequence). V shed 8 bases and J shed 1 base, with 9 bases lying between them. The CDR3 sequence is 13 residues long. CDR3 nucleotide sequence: TGTGCCACCTGGGGGGGGAGCAATCAGCCCCAGCATTTT. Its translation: CATWGGSNQPQHF.

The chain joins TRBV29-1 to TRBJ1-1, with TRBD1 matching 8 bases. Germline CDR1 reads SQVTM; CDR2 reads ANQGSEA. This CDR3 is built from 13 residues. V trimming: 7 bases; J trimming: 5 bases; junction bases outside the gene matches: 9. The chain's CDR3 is CSAVQGARTEAFF. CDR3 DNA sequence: TGCAGCGCAGTTCAGGGGGCGAGGACTGAAGCTTTCTTT. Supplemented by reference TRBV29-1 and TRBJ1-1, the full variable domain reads SAVISQKPSRDICQRGTSLTIQCQVDSQVTMMFWYRQQPGQSLTLIATANQGSEATYESGFVIDKFPISRPNLTFSTLTVSNMSPEDSSIYLCSAVQGARTEAFFGQGTRLTVV.

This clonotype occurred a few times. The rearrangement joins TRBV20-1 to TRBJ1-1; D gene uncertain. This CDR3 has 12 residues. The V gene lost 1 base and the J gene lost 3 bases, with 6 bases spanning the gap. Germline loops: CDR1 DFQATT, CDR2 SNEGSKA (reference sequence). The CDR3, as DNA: TGCAGTGCTAGAGTTAGAGACACTGAAGCTTTCTTT. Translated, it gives CSARVRDTEAFF.

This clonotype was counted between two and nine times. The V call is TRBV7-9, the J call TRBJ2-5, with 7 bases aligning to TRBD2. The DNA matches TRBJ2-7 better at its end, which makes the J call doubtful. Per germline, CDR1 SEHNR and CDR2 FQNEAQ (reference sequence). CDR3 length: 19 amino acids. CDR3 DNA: TGTGCCAGCAGCTTAGAAGACGTTGTGGGAGGGGAGATCCCCTACGAGCAGTACTTC. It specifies CASSLEDVVGGEIPYEQYF.

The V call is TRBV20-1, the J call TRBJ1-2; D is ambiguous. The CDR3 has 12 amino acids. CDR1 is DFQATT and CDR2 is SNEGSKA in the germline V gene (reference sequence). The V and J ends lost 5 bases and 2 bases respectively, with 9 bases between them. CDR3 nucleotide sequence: TGCAGTGCTCCCACAGAGAACTATGGCTACACCTTC. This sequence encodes CSAPTENYGYTF.

The CDR3 nucleotides read TGTGCCAGCAGCTTGGTCCCTTGGGATACTGAAGCTTTCTTT. It yields the protein CASSLVPWDTEAFF. V and J are TRBV5-6 and TRBJ1-1, with D hard to call. The V gene lost 0 bases and the J gene lost 5 bases, with 11 bases spanning the gap. Germline CDR1 is SGHDT and CDR2 is YYEEEE. The CDR3 is made up of 14 amino acids.